A single sample gave rise to the 18 T cell receptor beta chains below, sequenced in a study of shared clonotypes between healthy human individuals. The protocol was immunoSEQ multiplex PCR, while the TCRdb copy is restricted to in-frame clones and leaves out a portion. Of more than 1,200,000 clones listed, approximately 98.5% are singletons. The sequencing input was naive CD4+ T cells sorted from blood. Noted subset: CD45RA+ positively selected. The receptors were sampled from a man younger than 40 in good health.

This clone was seen a single time. V and J are TRBV28 and TRBJ2-7, with D possibly being TRBD1 or TRBD2 (5 bases each). Germline values: CDR1 MDHEN, CDR2 SYDVKM. The CDR3 is made up of 15 amino acids. V was clipped by 5 bases and J by 0 bases, with 14 bases between them. The CDR3 DNA follows: TGTGCCAGCAGTAACACCGGGACGATCTCCTACGAGCAGTACTTC. Its protein is CASSNTGTISYEQYF. Combining the CDR3 with reference TRBV28 and TRBJ2-7 gives the whole variable domain DVKVTQSSRYLVKRTGEKVFLECVQDMDHENMFWYRQDPGLGLRLIYFSYDVKMKEKGDIPEGYSVSREKKERFSLILESASTNQTSMYLCASSNTGTISYEQYFGPGTRLTVT.

Only one count was recorded for this clone. The CDR3 bases are TGTGCCAGCAGCCCAAAGTGGGGGCAAAGCAAAAACATTCAGTACTTC. Protein product: CASSPKWGQSKNIQYF. The rearrangement uses TRBV11-2 and TRBJ2-4, with D perhaps matching TRBD1 (6 bases). V lost 5 bases and J 3 bases, leaving 17 bases between the germline ends. CDR1 SGHAT and CDR2 FQNNGV come from the germline V gene. The CDR3 spans 16 residues. Complete variable domain (other parts from reference TRBV11-2 and TRBJ2-4): EAGVAQSPRYKIIEKRQSVAFWCNPISGHATLYWYQQILGQGPKLLIQFQNNGVVDDSQLPKDRFSAERLKGVDSTLKIQPAKLEDSAVYLCASSPKWGQSKNIQYFGAGTRLSVL.

This chain uses TRBV7-8 with TRBJ2-2, with 8 positions matching TRBD2. CDR3 length: 16 residues. The J segment lost 2 bases and the V segment lost 3 bases, leaving 5 bases of the junction unmatched. Germline-derived CDR1 and CDR2 are SGHVS and FQNEAQ. The CDR3 here is CASSFASGLNTGELFF. CDR3 bases: TGTGCCAGCAGCTTCGCTAGCGGGCTTAACACCGGGGAGCTGTTTTTT. The full variable domain, completed using reference TRBV7-8 and TRBJ2-2, is GAGVSQSPRYKVAKRGQDVALRCDPISGHVSLFWYQQALGQGPEFLTYFQNEAQLDKSGLPSDRFFAERPEGSVSTLKIQRTQQEDSAVYLCASSFASGLNTGELFFGEGSRLTVL.

The gene calls are TRBV18 and TRBJ1-5, with D possibly matching TRBD1 (5 bases). Germline V gene sequence: CDR1 KGHSH, CDR2 LQKENI. This CDR3 has 14 residues. V lost 3 bases to trimming and J lost 3 bases, with 9 bases between them. CDR3 nucleotides: TGTGCCAGCTCACCGCGACAGACCAATCAGCCCCAGCATTTT. Protein sequence: CASSPRQTNQPQHF.

The chain joins TRBV27 to TRBJ1-5; no firm D call. Trimming took off 1 base at V and 0 bases at J, with 7 bases between the two ends. This CDR3 spans 15 amino acids. Germline V CDR1 and CDR2: MNHEY, SMNVEV (reference sequence). DNA for the CDR3: TGTGCCAGCAGTTTATTTGGTTTTAGCAATCAGCCCCAGCATTTT. As protein: CASSLFGFSNQPQHF.

Details on this clone: The junction departs from germline at one end; a sequencing error may be responsible. The CDR3 loop is CARGRGTDTQYF. In DNA, the CDR3 is TGTGCAAGGGGGAGGGGCACGGATACGCAGTATTTT. The chain combines TRBV30 with TRBJ2-3; D may be TRBD2 (7 bases). CDR3 length: 12 amino acids. In germline, CDR1 is GTSNPN, CDR2 SVGIG (reference sequence).

For this clone: Other nucleotide sequences in the sample specify the same CDR3. The chain combines TRBV7-2 with TRBJ2-7; D gene unclear. V was cut by 4 bases and J by 3 bases, with 4 bases left in between. CDR3 length: 11 amino acids. The germline V gene encodes CDR1 SGHTA and CDR2 FQGNSA. The CDR3 DNA follows: TGTGCCAGCAGCTCGAACTACGAGCAGTACTTC. Amino acids: CASSSNYEQYF.

J is TRBJ2-5 and V is TRBV6-5; no reliable D call. Between the trimmed V and J ends, which lost 2 bases and 0 bases, there was a span of 10 bases. Germline V CDR1 and CDR2: MNHEY, SVGAGI. This CDR3 has 15 residues. This CDR3 reads CASSYGVEYQETQYF. The DNA for the CDR3 is TGTGCCAGCAGTTACGGGGTGGAGTACCAAGAGACCCAGTACTTC.

The chain joins TRBV6-1 to TRBJ2-3; the D gene is possibly TRBD2 (6 bases). The V gene's germline CDR1 is MNHNS and CDR2 SASEGT. This CDR3 has 12 amino acids. V shed 7 bases and J shed 8 bases, with 13 bases lying between them. The DNA of the CDR3 is TGTGCCAGCATTAAGACTAGTCTTACGCAGTATTTT. Amino acid sequence: CASIKTSLTQYF.

The chain links TRBV30 to TRBJ2-1; D remains ambiguous. There are 11 residues in the CDR3. Trimming removed 4 bases at V and 10 bases at J, with 11 bases between. Germline CDR1 is GTSNPN and CDR2 is SVGIG (reference sequence). CDR3 loop: CAWTSGVEQFF. The CDR3 DNA sequence: TGTGCCTGGACCTCAGGTGTCGAGCAGTTCTTC.

The V and J genes are TRBV9 and TRBJ2-7; 16 nucleotides align to TRBD2. With V trimmed by 3 bases and J by 3 bases, 6 bases remained unmatched. The CDR3 covers 17 residues. CDR1 and CDR2 (germline): SGDLS, YYNGEE. For the CDR3, the DNA is TGTGCCAGCAGCGAAGGGACTAGCGGGAGGGGCAGCTACGAGCAGTACTTC. Its protein product is CASSEGTSGRGSYEQYF.

The chain employs TRBV5-6 and TRBJ1-5; possibly TRBD1 for D (5 bases). The germline CDR1 and CDR2 sequences are SGHDT and YYEEEE. CDR3 size: 15 residues. V was clipped by 4 bases and J by 4 bases, with 15 bases between them. CDR3 DNA: TGTGCCAGCAGCCGCGGGACCCGGGGTAATCAGCCCCAGCATTTT. Protein sequence: CASSRGTRGNQPQHF.

The chain recombines TRBV6-1 with TRBJ2-2; TRBD2 aligns across 11 bases. The CDR3 totals 17 residues. Per germline, CDR1 MNHNS and CDR2 SASEGT. The V gene end was trimmed by 2 bases and the J gene end by 4 bases; junction bases not matched to a gene: 6. CDR3 protein: CASSEIKLAGATGELFF. DNA for the CDR3: TGTGCCAGCAGTGAAATCAAACTAGCGGGAGCCACCGGGGAGCTGTTTTTT.

The chain carries TRBV5-1 and TRBJ1-5; D not resolved. CDR3 length: 13 amino acids. The V and J ends lost 4 bases and 7 bases respectively, with 12 bases between them. Looked up from germline, CDR1 is SGHRS and CDR2 is YFSETQ. The CDR3 reads CASSPISGQPQHF. The CDR3 DNA sequence: TGCGCCAGCAGCCCCATTTCGGGGCAGCCCCAGCATTTT.

The chain is built from TRBV6-5 and TRBJ1-2, with 9 bases matching TRBD1. Trimming cost V 2 bases and J 2 bases; bases outside gene matches: 0. The CDR3 spans 14 residues. Germline V lookup: CDR1 MNHEY, CDR2 SVGAGI. The CDR3 DNA sequence: TGTGCCAGCAGTTACACAGGGGGCAACTATGGCTACACCTTC. This gives the protein CASSYTGGNYGYTF.

V usage is TRBV7-3 and J usage is TRBJ2-2, with 7 bases lining up with TRBD1. The CDR3 contains 15 residues. The trim removed 5 bases at V and 0 bases at J, leaving 3 bases unmatched. Germline V gives CDR1 SGHTA, CDR2 FQGTGA. The CDR3: CASSNRGPNTGELFF. The DNA for the CDR3 is TGTGCCAGCAGCAACAGGGGCCCGAACACCGGGGAGCTGTTTTTT.

V gene TRBV28 combines with J gene TRBJ2-1; D unclear. The CDR3 loop spans 17 amino acids. Germline CDR1 is MDHEN and CDR2 is SYDVKM. Trimming pared 3 bases from V and 0 bases from J, leaving 15 bases between. CDR3 bases: TGTGCCAGCAGTTTTTCCCGTACAGCGTTCTCCTACAATGAGCAGTTCTTC. Translating gives CASSFSRTAFSYNEQFF.

Regarding this clone: The sample holds other DNA sequences that translate to the same CDR3. V usage is TRBV5-4 and J usage is TRBJ2-5; 7 bases are a match to TRBD2. J gave up 2 bases and V 3 bases, and 1 base lay outside the gene matches. CDR1 SGHNT and CDR2 YYREEE come from the germline V gene (reference sequence). The CDR3 extends over 13 amino acids. The CDR3 sequence is CASSSGLQETQYF. In nucleotides, the CDR3 is TGTGCCAGCAGCTCGGGACTACAAGAGACCCAGTACTTC.